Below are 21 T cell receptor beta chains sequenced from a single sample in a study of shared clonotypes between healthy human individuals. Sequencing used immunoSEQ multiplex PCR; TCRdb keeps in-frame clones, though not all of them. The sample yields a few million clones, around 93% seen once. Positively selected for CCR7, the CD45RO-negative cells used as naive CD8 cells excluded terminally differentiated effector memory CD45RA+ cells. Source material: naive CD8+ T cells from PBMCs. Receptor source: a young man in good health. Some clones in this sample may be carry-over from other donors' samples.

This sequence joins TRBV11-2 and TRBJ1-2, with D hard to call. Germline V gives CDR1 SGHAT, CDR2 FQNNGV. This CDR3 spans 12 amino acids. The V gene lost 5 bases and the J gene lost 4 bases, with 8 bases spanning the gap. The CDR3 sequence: CASSNGVYGYTF. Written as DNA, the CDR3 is TGTGCCAGCAGCAACGGCGTCTATGGCTACACCTTC.

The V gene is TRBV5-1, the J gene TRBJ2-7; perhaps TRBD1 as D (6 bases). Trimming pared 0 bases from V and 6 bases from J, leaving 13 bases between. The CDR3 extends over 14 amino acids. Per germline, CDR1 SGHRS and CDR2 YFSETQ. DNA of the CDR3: TGCGCCAGCAGCTTGGCCGGCAAGGGGGTCGAGCAGTACTTC. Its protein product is CASSLAGKGVEQYF. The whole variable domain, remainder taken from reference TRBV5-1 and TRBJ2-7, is KAGVTQTPRYLIKTRGQQVTLSCSPISGHRSVSWYQQTPGQGLQFLFEYFSETQRNKGNFPGRFSGRQFSNSRSEMNVSTLELGDSALYLCASSLAGKGVEQYFGPGTRLTVT.

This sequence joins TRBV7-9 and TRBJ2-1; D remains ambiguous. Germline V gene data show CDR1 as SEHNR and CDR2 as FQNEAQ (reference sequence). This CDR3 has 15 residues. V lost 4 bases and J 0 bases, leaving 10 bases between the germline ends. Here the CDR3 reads CASSSVSVSYNEQFF. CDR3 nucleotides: TGTGCCAGCAGCTCGGTCAGCGTCTCCTACAATGAGCAGTTCTTC.

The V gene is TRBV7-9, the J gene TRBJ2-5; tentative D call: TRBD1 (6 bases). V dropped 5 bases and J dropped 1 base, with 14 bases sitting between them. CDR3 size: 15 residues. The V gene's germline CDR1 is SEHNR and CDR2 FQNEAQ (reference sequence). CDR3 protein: CASSGRTASQETQYF. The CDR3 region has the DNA TGTGCCAGCAGCGGGCGGACAGCAAGCCAAGAGACCCAGTACTTC.

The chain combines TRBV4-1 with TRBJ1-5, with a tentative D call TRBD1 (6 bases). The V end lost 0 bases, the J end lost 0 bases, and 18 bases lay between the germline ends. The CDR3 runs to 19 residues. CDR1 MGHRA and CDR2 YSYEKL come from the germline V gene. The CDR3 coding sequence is TGCGCCAGCAGCCAAGAGTCGTTGACAGGATTGTTTAGCAATCAGCCCCAGCATTTT. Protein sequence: CASSQESLTGLFSNQPQHF.

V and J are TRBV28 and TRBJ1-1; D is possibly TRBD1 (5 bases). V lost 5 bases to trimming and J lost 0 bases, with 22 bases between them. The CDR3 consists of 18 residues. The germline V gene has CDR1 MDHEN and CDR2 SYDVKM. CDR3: CASSPLGVERHLNTEAFF. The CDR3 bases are TGTGCCAGCAGTCCCCTGGGGGTGGAGCGCCACCTGAACACTGAAGCTTTCTTT.

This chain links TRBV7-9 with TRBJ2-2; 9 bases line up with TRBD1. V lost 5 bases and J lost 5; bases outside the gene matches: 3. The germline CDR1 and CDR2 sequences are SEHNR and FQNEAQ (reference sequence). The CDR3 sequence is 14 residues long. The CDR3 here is CASSTGGWTGELFF. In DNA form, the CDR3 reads TGTGCCAGCAGCACAGGGGGCTGGACCGGGGAGCTGTTTTTT.

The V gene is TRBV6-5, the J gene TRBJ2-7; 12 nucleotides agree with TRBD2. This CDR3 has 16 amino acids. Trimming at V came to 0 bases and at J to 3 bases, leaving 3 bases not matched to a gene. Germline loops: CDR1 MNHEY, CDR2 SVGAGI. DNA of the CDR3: TGTGCCAGCAGTTACTCTCTAGCGGGAGGGCACTACGAGCAGTACTTC. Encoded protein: CASSYSLAGGHYEQYF.

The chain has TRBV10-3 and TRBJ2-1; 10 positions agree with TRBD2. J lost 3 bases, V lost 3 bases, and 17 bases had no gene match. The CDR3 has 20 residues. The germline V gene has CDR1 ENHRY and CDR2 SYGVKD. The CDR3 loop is CAISDISGLAGEKNYNEQFF. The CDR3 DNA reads TGTGCCATCAGTGACATATCGGGCCTAGCGGGAGAAAAAAACTACAATGAGCAGTTCTTC.

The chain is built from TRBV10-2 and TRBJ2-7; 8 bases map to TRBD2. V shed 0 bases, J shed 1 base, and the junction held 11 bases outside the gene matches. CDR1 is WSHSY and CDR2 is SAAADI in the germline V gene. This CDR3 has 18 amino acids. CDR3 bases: TGCGCCAGCAGTGAGTCCGGGCTAGCGGGCGTCAGATCCTACGAGCAGTACTTC. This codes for CASSESGLAGVRSYEQYF.

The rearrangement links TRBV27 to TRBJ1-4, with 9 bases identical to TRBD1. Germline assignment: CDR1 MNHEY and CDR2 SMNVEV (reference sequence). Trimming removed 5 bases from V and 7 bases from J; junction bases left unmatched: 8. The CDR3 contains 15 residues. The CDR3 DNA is TGTGCCAGCAGTCTCGAACAGGGGGCGCGTGAAAAACTGTTTTTT. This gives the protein CASSLEQGAREKLFF.

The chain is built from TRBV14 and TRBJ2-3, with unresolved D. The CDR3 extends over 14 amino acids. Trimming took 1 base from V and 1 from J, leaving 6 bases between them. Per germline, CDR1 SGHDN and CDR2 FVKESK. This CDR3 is CASSQGMGTDTQYF. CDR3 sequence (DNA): TGTGCCAGCAGCCAAGGTATGGGCACAGATACGCAGTATTTT.

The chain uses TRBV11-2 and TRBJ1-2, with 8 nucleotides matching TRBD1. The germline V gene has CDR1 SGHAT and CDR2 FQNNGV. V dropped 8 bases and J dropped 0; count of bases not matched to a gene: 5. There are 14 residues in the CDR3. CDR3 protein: CASLGQDANYGYTF. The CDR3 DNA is TGTGCCAGCCTGGGACAGGACGCTAACTATGGCTACACCTTC.

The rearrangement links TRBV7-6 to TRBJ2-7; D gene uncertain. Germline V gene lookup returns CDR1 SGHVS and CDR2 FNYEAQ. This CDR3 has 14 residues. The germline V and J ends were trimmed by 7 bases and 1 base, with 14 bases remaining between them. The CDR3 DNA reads TGTGCCAGCACCAAGGAACGCTCATCCTACGAGCAGTACTTC. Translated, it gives CASTKERSSYEQYF. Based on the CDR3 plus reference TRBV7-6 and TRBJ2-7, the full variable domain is GAGVSQSPRYKVTKRGQDVALRCDPISGHVSLYWYRQALGQGPEFLTYFNYEAQQDKSGLPNDRFSAERPEGSISTLTIQRTEQRDSAMYRCASTKERSSYEQYFGPGTRLTVT.

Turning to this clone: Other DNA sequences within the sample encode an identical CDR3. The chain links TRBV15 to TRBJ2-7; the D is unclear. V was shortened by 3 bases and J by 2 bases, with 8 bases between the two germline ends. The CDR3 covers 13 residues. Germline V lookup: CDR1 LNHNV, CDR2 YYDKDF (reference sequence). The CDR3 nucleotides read TGTGCCACCAGCAGCAGACTGGCCTACGAGCAGTACTTC. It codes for CATSSRLAYEQYF.

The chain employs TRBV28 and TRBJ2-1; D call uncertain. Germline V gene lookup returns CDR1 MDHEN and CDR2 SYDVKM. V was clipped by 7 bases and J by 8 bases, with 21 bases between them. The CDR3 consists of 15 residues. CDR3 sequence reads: CASTPRAVGRDEQFF. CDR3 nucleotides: TGTGCCAGCACCCCGCGCGCAGTAGGGCGCGATGAGCAGTTCTTC.

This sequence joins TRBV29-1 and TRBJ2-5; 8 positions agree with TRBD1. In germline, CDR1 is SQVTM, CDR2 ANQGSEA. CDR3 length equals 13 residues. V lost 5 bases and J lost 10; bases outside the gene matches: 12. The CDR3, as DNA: TGCAGCGTTCCTGGGACAGGCACCATTGACCAGTACTTC. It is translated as CSVPGTGTIDQYF.

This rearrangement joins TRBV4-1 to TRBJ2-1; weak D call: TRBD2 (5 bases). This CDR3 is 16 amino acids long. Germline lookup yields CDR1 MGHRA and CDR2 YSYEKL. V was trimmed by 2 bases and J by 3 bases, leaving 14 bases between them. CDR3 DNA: TGCGCCAGCAGCCAAAAACTCGCGGGTGACTACAATGAGCAGTTCTTC. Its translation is CASSQKLAGDYNEQFF.

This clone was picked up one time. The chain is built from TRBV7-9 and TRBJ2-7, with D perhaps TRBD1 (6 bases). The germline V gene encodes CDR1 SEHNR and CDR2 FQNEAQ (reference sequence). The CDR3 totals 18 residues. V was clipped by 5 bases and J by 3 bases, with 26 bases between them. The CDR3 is CASSPNPGTSPTHYEQYF. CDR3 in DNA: TGTGCCAGCAGCCCCAATCCGGGGACATCCCCCACCCACTACGAGCAGTACTTC. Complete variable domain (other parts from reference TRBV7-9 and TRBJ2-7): DTGVSQNPRHKITKRGQNVTFRCDPISEHNRLYWYRQTLGQGPEFLTYFQNEAQLEKSRLLSDRFSAERPKGSFSTLEIQRTEQGDSAMYLCASSPNPGTSPTHYEQYFGPGTRLTVT.

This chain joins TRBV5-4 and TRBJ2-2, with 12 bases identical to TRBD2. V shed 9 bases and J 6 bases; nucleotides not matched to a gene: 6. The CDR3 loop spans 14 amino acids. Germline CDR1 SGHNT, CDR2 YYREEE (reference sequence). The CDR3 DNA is TGTGCCACTGAGACTAGCGGGAGCCCCGGGGAGCTGTTTTTT. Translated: CATETSGSPGELFF.

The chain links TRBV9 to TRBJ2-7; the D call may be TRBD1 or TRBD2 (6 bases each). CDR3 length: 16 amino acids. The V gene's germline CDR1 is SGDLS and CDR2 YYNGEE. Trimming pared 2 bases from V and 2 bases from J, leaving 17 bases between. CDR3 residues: CASSVRQEGPTYEQYF. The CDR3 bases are TGTGCCAGCAGCGTTCGACAGGAGGGGCCCACCTACGAGCAGTACTTC.